This T cell receptor beta chain was recovered during a study of CD8 T cells in Susac syndrome (dated by TCRdb to about 2019). As for the study more broadly: Among the Susac syndrome patients who were sequenced, clinically active disease was present in more than five and clinical remission was observed in 8 or 9. Susac syndrome patients were therapy-naive, on corticosteroids (some also receiving IVIg), or on IVIg alone at blood withdrawal. Repertoire sequencing was used to test whether CD8+ T cell activation and differentiation in Susac syndrome was antigen driven.

Results the study describes overall, beyond this receptor: No clonal expansion was detected in the CD4+ T cell repertoire of Susac syndrome patients. The TCR sequencing and HLA analysis was acknowledged to have included a relatively small number of individuals.

For this clonotype: The antigen it recognizes is unknown. Within one base of it there is no much larger clone, and no base qualities were kept.

CDR1 and CDR2 (SGHRS, YFSETQ) derive from the germline V gene. V and J are trimmed by 0 bases and 3 bases, and the gene matches miss 1 base of the junction. Spanning cysteine to phenylalanine, the CDR3 consists of 15 amino acids. Only the CDR3 part of the read is kept: 45 bases, read in frame from the first base. Peripheral blood CD8+ and CD4+ T cells from healthy donors, Susac syndrome patients and multiple sclerosis patients were profiled using high-throughput TCR beta sequencing. The Susac syndrome patients fulfilled recently defined diagnostic criteria for either definite or probable disease. Bulk CD8+ and CD4+ T cells were purified by magnetic negative isolation, whereas CD8+ TEMRA cells were enriched by FACS. Blood was drawn into EDTA tubes, processed within 24 hours, and PBMCs were isolated by density gradient centrifugation. PBMCs destined for TCR sequencing were cryopreserved in liquid nitrogen and later thawed in a 37 °C water bath. The sorted or isolated CD4+, CD8+ and CD8+ TEMRA cells had a purity of 90% or higher.

RNA was extracted using the RNeasy kit, and roughly 0.5 to 1 ug of the RNA was reverse transcribed with random hexamers. The immunoSEQ multiplex PCR assay, covering 54 Vbeta and 13 Jbeta segments, was used to amplify TCR beta CDR3 regions. PCR amplification bias was corrected by using a synthetic template baseline for primer optimization and computational correction. The study's own analysis went as follows. Reads were annotated to V, D and J genes per IMGT and analyzed with immunoSEQ Analyzer, keeping only productive sequences. Clonality was computed as one minus Shannon entropy normalized by log2 of the number of productive unique sequences. Public and private clones were assessed among the 100 most prevalent clones of each patient and control. Clones were defined as Susac-specific when absent from the healthy and MS cohorts, from roughly 1,100 published viral clones and from other ImmuneACCESS disease sequences. TCRdb reworked the public reads: Q25 trimming with fastp, MiXCR clone assembly, productive beta chains retained. Under each unique CDR3 protein, matching rows form one entry showing the most common genes and DNA. The V and J calls follow TCRdb's processing rather than the paper's. The sample contains over 120,000 distinct CDR3 sequences, more than 85% of them found a single time. 0.14% of the sample is held by the ten biggest clonotypes.

The receptor was derived from a human donor with Susac syndrome. The specimen was CD4+ T cells from PBMCs. The rearranged segments are TRBV5-1 and TRBJ2-3, and 10 junctional nucleotides match TRBD2. In nucleotide form, the sequence is TGCGCCAGCAGCTTGGAGCGGGAGGGGACAGATACGCAGTATTTT. This yields the protein CASSLEREGTDTQYF.